These 24 T cell receptor beta chains came from one sample sequenced in a study of T cell responses to AZD1222 COVID-19 vaccine (dated by TCRdb to 2020 to 2022). Taken with the paper, the label for time point translates to: baseline before first vaccination. The library relied on the immunoSEQ multiplex PCR assay. TCRdb limited this immuneACCESS table to in-frame rearrangements with V and J called. A share of clones is missing; checked studies link under half to unresolved V genes, and the rest is unexplained. The sample yields nearly 110,000 clones; more than 80% were counted once. The ten largest clonotypes hold approximately 7% of the sample. Sequences were derived from peripheral blood, sampled on day 0 of AZD1222 vaccination. Receptors originate from an adult in good health.

The rearrangement joins TRBV24-1 to TRBJ2-7; TRBD1 might be the D (5 bases). V was cut by 3 bases and J by 3 bases, with 8 bases left in between. The germline V gene encodes CDR1 KGHDR and CDR2 SFDVKD. The CDR3 has 13 amino acids. CDR3: CATSDPGHYEQYF. The CDR3 DNA follows: TGTGCCACCAGTGATCCCGGACACTACGAGCAGTACTTC.

This clone has just one count. The chain has TRBV19 and TRBJ1-2; TRBD1 is a possible D gene (5 bases). The ends were cut back, 8 bases at V and 4 bases at J, with 17 bases in the middle. Looked up from germline, CDR1 is LNHDA and CDR2 is SQIVND (reference sequence). The CDR3 consists of 14 residues. CDR3 nucleotide sequence: TGTGCCAGTTGCCGGCGGGGCTCAGGCTATGGCTACACCTTC. Protein: CASCRRGSGYGYTF.

The gene calls are TRBV5-4 and TRBJ2-7; 7 nucleotides line up with TRBD2. V dropped 1 base and J dropped 6; count of bases not matched to a gene: 4. Germline V gene sequence: CDR1 SGHNT, CDR2 YYREEE (reference sequence). This CDR3 comprises 13 residues. CDR3 nucleotide sequence: TGTGCCAGCAGCTTGAATGGGGGGGGCGAGCAGTACTTC. Protein: CASSLNGGGEQYF.

This chain links TRBV5-1 with TRBJ1-2, with 8 bases aligning to TRBD1. Looked up from germline, CDR1 is SGHRS and CDR2 is YFSETQ. The CDR3 runs 14 residues. V dropped 4 bases and J dropped 8; count of bases not matched to a gene: 10. CDR3 bases: TGCGCCAGCAGCAGCGGACAGGGTTTGGGAGGCTACACCTTC. It is translated as CASSSGQGLGGYTF.

J is TRBJ1-2 and V is TRBV4-3; D unresolved. The CDR3 consists of 15 residues. CDR1 and CDR2 (germline): LGHNA, YSLEER. The ends were cut back, 1 base at V and 3 bases at J, with 12 bases in the middle. The CDR3 sequence is CASSQALGAYYGYTF. DNA for the CDR3: TGCGCCAGCAGCCAAGCCCTTGGAGCCTACTATGGCTACACCTTC.

The chain has TRBV7-2 and TRBJ1-3; 8 nucleotides agree with TRBD1. J gave up 0 bases and V 4 bases, and 5 bases lay outside the gene matches. Germline CDR1 reads SGHTA; CDR2 reads FQGNSA. The CDR3 is 16 amino acids. The CDR3 spells CASSSGQASSGNTIYF. In DNA form, the CDR3 reads TGTGCCAGCAGCTCGGGACAGGCGAGCTCTGGAAACACCATATATTTT.

V is TRBV28 and J is TRBJ2-5; 7 bases agree with TRBD2. Germline trimming cut 4 bases from V and 5 bases from J; bases unmatched to any gene: 4. CDR1 and CDR2 from the germline V gene are MDHEN and SYDVKM. The CDR3 has 13 amino acids. DNA for the CDR3: TGTGCCAGCAGTTGGGGGGGGATTGAGACCCAGTACTTC. Translation gives CASSWGGIETQYF.

The V call is TRBV7-6, the J call TRBJ1-3; weak D call: TRBD1 (6 bases). There are 17 residues in the CDR3. Trimming removed 3 bases from V and 3 bases from J, with 18 bases in between. Per the germline V gene, CDR1 is SGHVS and CDR2 is FNYEAQ. CDR3 nucleotides: TGTGCCAGCAGCTTGGAAGCCAGGGGCCAGCGTGGAAACACCATATATTTT. The encoded protein is CASSLEARGQRGNTIYF.

The gene calls are TRBV5-4 and TRBJ2-1, with 7 bases fitting TRBD2. This CDR3 has 16 residues. Germline CDR1 is SGHNT and CDR2 is YYREEE (reference sequence). J gave up 3 bases and V 3 bases, and 9 bases lay outside the gene matches. As DNA, the CDR3 is TGTGCCAGCAGCTCGGGGGGAGGGATGAACTACAATGAGCAGTTCTTC. The encoded protein is CASSSGGGMNYNEQFF.

This chain joins TRBV15 and TRBJ2-2, with D uncertain. There are 21 residues in the CDR3. With 0 bases removed from V and 3 bases from J, the gap between germline ends came to 26 bases. Germline V gene sequence: CDR1 LNHNV, CDR2 YYDKDF (reference sequence). CDR3 loop: CATSRDGVGRRFYRDTGELFF. The CDR3 nucleotides are TGTGCCACCAGCAGAGATGGGGTAGGCAGGCGCTTCTATCGAGACACCGGGGAGCTGTTTTTT.

This chain joins TRBV6-2 or TRBV6-3 and TRBJ2-7, with 10 positions matching TRBD1. The J segment lost 5 bases and the V segment lost 0 bases, leaving 7 bases of the junction unmatched. The CDR3 is made up of 16 amino acids. CDR1 and CDR2 (germline): MNHEY, SVGEGT. CDR3 nucleotide sequence: TGTGCCAGCAGTTACTCCGGGACAGGGGCCTACCACGAGCAGTACTTC. Residues: CASSYSGTGAYHEQYF.

The chain uses TRBV19 and TRBJ2-1; D is possibly TRBD2 (5 bases). Germline values: CDR1 LNHDA, CDR2 SQIVND (reference sequence). V shed 3 bases and J shed 14 bases, with 20 bases lying between them. The CDR3 is 14 amino acids. The CDR3 sequence: CASSIGADPGQEFF. CDR3 DNA sequence: TGTGCCAGTAGTATCGGAGCGGATCCCGGTCAGGAGTTCTTC.

V gene TRBV7-3 combines with J gene TRBJ1-6; no reliable D call. Germline assignment: CDR1 SGHTA and CDR2 FQGTGA. Trimming pared 1 base from V and 0 bases from J, leaving 4 bases between. The CDR3 covers 15 residues. The CDR3 sequence: CASSLRSSYNSPLHF. The CDR3 nucleotides read TGTGCCAGCAGCTTAAGGAGCTCCTATAATTCACCCCTCCACTTT. Filled out from reference TRBV7-3 and TRBJ1-6, the complete variable domain reads GAGVSQTPSNKVTEKGKYVELRCDPISGHTALYWYRQSLGQGPEFLIYFQGTGAADDSGLPNDRFFAVRPEGSVSTLKIQRTERGDSAVYLCASSLRSSYNSPLHFGNGTRLTVT.

The V and J genes are TRBV30 and TRBJ1-1; D unresolved. This CDR3 contains 13 residues. Germline V lookup: CDR1 GTSNPN, CDR2 SVGIG (reference sequence). V lost 4 bases and J lost 1, with 10 bases in between. The CDR3 DNA is TGTGCCTGGAATCCTACGTCGAACACTGAAGCTTTCTTT. This codes for CAWNPTSNTEAFF.

The chain uses TRBV5-1 and TRBJ2-3, with TRBD2 matching 9 bases. The CDR3 spans 16 residues. J gave up 4 bases and V 5 bases, and 11 bases lay outside the gene matches. Germline-derived CDR1 and CDR2 are SGHRS and YFSETQ. The CDR3 DNA is TGCGCCAGCAGGACGCAGTTCGGGACTAGCCCAGATACGCAGTATTTT. This gives the protein CASRTQFGTSPDTQYF. Variable domain in full (rest from reference TRBV5-1 and TRBJ2-3): KAGVTQTPRYLIKTRGQQVTLSCSPISGHRSVSWYQQTPGQGLQFLFEYFSETQRNKGNFPGRFSGRQFSNSRSEMNVSTLELGDSALYLCASRTQFGTSPDTQYFGPGTRLTVL.

The genes are TRBV30 and TRBJ1-5; D perhaps matches TRBD1 (5 bases). CDR1 GTSNPN and CDR2 SVGIG come from the germline V gene (reference sequence). CDR3 size: 15 residues. V lost 0 bases to trimming and J lost 7 bases, with 16 bases between them. CDR3 in amino acids: CAWSVVAGQGQPQHF. The CDR3 DNA reads TGTGCCTGGAGTGTAGTGGCAGGGCAGGGACAGCCCCAGCATTTT.

The V call is TRBV30, the J call TRBJ1-5, with a tentative D call TRBD1 (6 bases). Trimming stripped 2 bases from V and 5 bases from J, with 10 bases between. The length of the CDR3 is 13 residues. Germline-derived CDR1 and CDR2 are GTSNPN and SVGIG (reference sequence). The CDR3 nucleotides are TGTGCCTGGAGTAAACAGGGTGATCAGCCCCAGCATTTT. Residues: CAWSKQGDQPQHF.

This chain joins TRBV19 and TRBJ2-1, with TRBD1 matching over 8 bases. J gave up 7 bases and V 2 bases, and 7 bases lay outside the gene matches. CDR1 and CDR2 (germline): LNHDA, SQIVND (reference sequence). This CDR3 comprises 15 residues. The CDR3 sequence is CASSINRGVGNEQFF. CDR3 nucleotides: TGTGCCAGTAGTATAAACAGGGGGGTTGGGAATGAGCAGTTCTTC.

The chain links TRBV5-1 to TRBJ2-7; the D call may be TRBD1 or TRBD2 (5 bases each). Germline V gene lookup returns CDR1 SGHRS and CDR2 YFSETQ. CDR3 length equals 14 residues. Trimming shortened V by 0 bases and J by 3 bases, and 10 bases separated the two germline ends. The CDR3, as DNA: TGCGCCAGCAGCTTGGTCAGGGACCACTACGAGCAGTACTTC. It specifies CASSLVRDHYEQYF.

The CDR3 nucleotides are TGTGCCAGTGAGAGGACTAGCTCCTACAATGAGCAGTTCTTC. Protein product: CASERTSSYNEQFF. The V gene is TRBV19, the J gene TRBJ2-1; TRBD2 agrees at 7 bases. V was pared by 8 bases and J by 0 bases, with 4 bases of the junction left unmatched. The CDR3 totals 14 residues. The germline V gene has CDR1 LNHDA and CDR2 SQIVND (reference sequence).

The gene calls are TRBV21-1 and TRBJ2-3; the D call in the table, TRBD2, was not verified against the DNA. TRBV21-1 is deemed a pseudogene. There are 16 residues in the CDR3. CDR3 bases: TGTGCCAGCCGGAAGGGGAAGCGGGAGACAAGAGATACGCAGTATTTT. The encoded protein is CASRKGKRETRDTQYF.

The V call is TRBV3-1 (or the pseudogene TRBV3-2), the J call TRBJ1-6, with 9 bases identical to TRBD1. The CDR3 runs to 15 residues. The junction had 7 bases not matched to a gene; V was cut back by 5 bases and J by 8 bases. Germline V gene data show CDR1 as LGHDT and CDR2 as YNNKEL (reference sequence). CDR3 bases: TGTGCCAGCAGCAAATACAGGGGGCGTGATTCACCCCTCCACTTT. Protein product: CASSKYRGRDSPLHF.

V and J are TRBV29-1 and TRBJ1-4; D uncertain. CDR3 size: 11 residues. The V gene lost 7 bases and the J gene lost 8 bases, with 11 bases spanning the gap. Looked up from germline, CDR1 is SQVTM and CDR2 is ANQGSEA. The CDR3 DNA reads TGCAGCGGGGGTTGGGTAGAAAAACTGTTTTTT. Translation: CSGGWVEKLFF.

The gene calls are TRBV6-5 and TRBJ1-6; 7 positions match TRBD1. Germline V gives CDR1 MNHEY, CDR2 SVGAGI. The CDR3 extends over 15 amino acids. Trimming at V came to 0 bases and at J to 8 bases, leaving 4 bases not matched to a gene. This CDR3 is CASSYSRTGDSPLHF. Here the CDR3 DNA reads TGTGCCAGCAGTTACTCCAGGACAGGTGATTCACCCCTCCACTTT.